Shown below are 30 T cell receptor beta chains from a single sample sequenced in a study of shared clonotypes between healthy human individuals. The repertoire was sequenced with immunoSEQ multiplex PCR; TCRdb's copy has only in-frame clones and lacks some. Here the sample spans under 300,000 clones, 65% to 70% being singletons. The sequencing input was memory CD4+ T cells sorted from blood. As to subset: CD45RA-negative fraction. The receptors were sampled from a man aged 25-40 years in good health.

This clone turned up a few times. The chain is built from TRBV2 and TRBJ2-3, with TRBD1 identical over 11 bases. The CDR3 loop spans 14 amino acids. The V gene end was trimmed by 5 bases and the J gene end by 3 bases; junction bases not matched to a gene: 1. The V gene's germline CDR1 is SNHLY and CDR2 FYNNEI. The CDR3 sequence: CASSRDRGTDTQYF. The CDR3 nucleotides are TGTGCCAGCAGTCGGGACAGGGGGACAGATACGCAGTATTTT.

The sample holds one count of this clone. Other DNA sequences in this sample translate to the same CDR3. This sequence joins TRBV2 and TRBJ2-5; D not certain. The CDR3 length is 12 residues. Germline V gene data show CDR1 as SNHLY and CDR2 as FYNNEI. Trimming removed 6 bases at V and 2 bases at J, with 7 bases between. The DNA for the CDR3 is TGTGCCAGCAGCCTATTGCAAGAGACCCAGTACTTC. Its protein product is CASSLLQETQYF.

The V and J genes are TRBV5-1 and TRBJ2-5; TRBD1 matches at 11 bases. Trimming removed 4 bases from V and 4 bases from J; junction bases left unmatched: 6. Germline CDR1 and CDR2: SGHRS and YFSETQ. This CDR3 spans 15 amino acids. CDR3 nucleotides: TGCGCCAGCAGCCCTGGACAGGGGGCGGGAGAGACCCAGTACTTC. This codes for CASSPGQGAGETQYF.

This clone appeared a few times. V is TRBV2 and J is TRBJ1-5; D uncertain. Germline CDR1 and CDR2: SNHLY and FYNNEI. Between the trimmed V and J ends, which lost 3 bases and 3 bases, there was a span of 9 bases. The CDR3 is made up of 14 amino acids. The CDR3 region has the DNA TGTGCCAGCAGTGATCGGTCAGTCAATCAGCCCCAGCATTTT. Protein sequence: CASSDRSVNQPQHF.

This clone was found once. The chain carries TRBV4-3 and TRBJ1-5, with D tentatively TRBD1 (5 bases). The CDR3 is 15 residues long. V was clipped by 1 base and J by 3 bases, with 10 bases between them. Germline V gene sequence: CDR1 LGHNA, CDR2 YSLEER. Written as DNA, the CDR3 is TGCGCCAGCAGCCAAGTCTGGGGGTTCAATCAGCCCCAGCATTTT. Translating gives CASSQVWGFNQPQHF.

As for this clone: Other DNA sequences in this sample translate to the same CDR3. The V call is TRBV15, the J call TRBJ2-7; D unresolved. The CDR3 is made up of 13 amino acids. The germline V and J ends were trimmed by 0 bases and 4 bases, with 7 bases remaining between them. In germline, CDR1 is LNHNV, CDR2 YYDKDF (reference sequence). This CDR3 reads CATSRDEGYEQYF. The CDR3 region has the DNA TGTGCCACCAGCAGAGATGAAGGATACGAGCAGTACTTC.

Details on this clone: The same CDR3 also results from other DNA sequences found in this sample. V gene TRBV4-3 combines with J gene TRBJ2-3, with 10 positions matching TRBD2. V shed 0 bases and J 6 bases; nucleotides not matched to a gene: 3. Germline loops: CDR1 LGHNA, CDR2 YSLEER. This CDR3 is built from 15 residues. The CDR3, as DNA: TGCGCCAGCAGCCAAGAGCCTAGCGGGAGCGATACGCAGTATTTT. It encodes CASSQEPSGSDTQYF.

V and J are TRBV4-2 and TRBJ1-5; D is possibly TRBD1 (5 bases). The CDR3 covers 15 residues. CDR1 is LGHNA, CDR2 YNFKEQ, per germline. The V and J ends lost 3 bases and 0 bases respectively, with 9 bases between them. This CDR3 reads CASSHAGGSNQPQHF. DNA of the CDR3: TGTGCCAGCAGCCATGCGGGGGGTAGCAATCAGCCCCAGCATTTT.

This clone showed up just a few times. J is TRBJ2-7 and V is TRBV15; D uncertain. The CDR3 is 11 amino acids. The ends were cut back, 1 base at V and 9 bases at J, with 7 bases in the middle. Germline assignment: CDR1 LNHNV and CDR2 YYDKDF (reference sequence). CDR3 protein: CATSRVDVQYF. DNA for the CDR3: TGTGCCACCAGCAGAGTGGACGTGCAGTACTTC.

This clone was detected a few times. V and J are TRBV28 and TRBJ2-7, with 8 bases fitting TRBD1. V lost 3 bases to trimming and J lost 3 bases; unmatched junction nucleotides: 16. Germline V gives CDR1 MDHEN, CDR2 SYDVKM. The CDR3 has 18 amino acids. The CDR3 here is CASSFSRLPGQEFYEQYF. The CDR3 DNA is TGTGCCAGCAGTTTCTCAAGACTACCGGGACAGGAGTTCTACGAGCAGTACTTC. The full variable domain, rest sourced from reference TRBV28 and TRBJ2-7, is DVKVTQSSRYLVKRTGEKVFLECVQDMDHENMFWYRQDPGLGLRLIYFSYDVKMKEKGDIPEGYSVSREKKERFSLILESASTNQTSMYLCASSFSRLPGQEFYEQYFGPGTRLTVT.

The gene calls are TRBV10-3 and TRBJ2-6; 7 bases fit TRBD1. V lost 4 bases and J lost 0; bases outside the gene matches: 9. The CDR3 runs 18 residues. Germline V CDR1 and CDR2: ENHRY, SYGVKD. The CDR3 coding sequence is TGTGCCATCAGTGGACAGGGCTTAAGTAACTCTGGGGCCAACGTCCTGACTTTC. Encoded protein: CAISGQGLSNSGANVLTF.

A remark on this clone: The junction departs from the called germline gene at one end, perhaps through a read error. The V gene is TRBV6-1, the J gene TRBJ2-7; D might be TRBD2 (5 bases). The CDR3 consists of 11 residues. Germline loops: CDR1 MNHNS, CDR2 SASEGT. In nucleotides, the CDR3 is TGTGCCAGCAGTGAAGTCGGCGGGTCCTCTTTC. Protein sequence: CASSEVGGSSF.

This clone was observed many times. This CDR3 is CASSLSGSLEQYF. The CDR3 DNA follows: TGTGCCAGCAGCCTTAGCGGGAGTCTCGAGCAGTACTTC. This rearrangement joins TRBV7-2 to TRBJ2-7, with 9 bases fitting TRBD2. Germline CDR1 and CDR2: SGHTA and FQGNSA. After removal of 5 bases from V and 6 bases from J, the junction contained 5 bases not matched to a gene. The CDR3 totals 13 residues. The variable domain in full, completed from reference TRBV7-2 and TRBJ2-7, reads GAGVSQSPSNKVTEKGKDVELRCDPISGHTALYWYRQSLGQGLEFLIYFQGNSAPDKSGLPSDRFSAERTGGSVSTLTIQRTQQEDSAVYLCASSLSGSLEQYFGPGTRLTVT.

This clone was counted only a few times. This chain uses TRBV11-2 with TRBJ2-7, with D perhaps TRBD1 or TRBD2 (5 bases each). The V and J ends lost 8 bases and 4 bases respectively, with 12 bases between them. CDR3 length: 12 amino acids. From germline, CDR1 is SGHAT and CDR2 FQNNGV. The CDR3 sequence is CASGTETYEQYF. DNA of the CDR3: TGTGCCAGCGGGACCGAGACATACGAGCAGTACTTC.

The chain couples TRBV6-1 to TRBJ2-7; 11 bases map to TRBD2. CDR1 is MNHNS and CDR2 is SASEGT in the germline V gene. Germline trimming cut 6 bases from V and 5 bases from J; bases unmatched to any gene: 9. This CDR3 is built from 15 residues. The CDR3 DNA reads TGTGCCAGCAGCTATAGCGGGAGGGCCGCCAACGAGCAGTACTTC. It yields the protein CASSYSGRAANEQYF.

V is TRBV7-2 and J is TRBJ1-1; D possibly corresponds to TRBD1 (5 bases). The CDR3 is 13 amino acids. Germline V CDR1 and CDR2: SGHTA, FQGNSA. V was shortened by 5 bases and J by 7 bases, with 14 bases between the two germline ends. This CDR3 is CASSPRTRHEAFF. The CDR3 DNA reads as TGTGCCAGCAGCCCCCGGACACGGCATGAAGCTTTCTTT.

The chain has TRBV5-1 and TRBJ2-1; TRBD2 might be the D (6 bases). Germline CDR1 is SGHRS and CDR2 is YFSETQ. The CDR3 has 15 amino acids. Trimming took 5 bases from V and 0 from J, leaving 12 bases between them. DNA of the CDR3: TGCGCCAGCAGGGGGGAGGCCAGCTCCTACAATGAGCAGTTCTTC. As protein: CASRGEASSYNEQFF.

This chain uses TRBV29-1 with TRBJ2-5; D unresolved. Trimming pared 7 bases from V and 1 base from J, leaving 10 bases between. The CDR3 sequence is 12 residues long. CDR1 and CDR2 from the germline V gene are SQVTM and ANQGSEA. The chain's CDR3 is CSAARGQETQYF. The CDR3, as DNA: TGCAGCGCCGCCCGAGGCCAAGAGACCCAGTACTTC.

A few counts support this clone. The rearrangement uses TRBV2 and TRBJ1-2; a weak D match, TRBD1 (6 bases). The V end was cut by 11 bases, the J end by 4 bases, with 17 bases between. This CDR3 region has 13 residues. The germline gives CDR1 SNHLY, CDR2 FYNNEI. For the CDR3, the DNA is TGTGCCTCCACAGGGTCCGGGGCCTATGGCTACACCTTC. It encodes CASTGSGAYGYTF. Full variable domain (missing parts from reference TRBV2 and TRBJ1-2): EPEVTQTPSHQVTQMGQEVILRCVPISNHLYFYWYRQILGQKVEFLVSFYNNEISEKSEIFDDQFSVERPDGSNFTLKIRSTKLEDSAMYFCASTGSGAYGYTFGSGTRLTVV.

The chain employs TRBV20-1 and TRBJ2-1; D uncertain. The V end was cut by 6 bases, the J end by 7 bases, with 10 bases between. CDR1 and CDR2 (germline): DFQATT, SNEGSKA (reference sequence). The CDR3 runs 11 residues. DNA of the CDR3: TGCAGTGCCGCAACACGGAATGAGCAGTTCTTC. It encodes CSAATRNEQFF.

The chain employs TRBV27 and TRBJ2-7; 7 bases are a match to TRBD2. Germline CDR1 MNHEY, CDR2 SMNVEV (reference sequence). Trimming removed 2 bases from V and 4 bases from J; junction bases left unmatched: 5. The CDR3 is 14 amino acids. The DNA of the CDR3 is TGTGCCAGCAGTTTAAGCGGGGAATGGTACGAGCAGTACTTC. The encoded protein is CASSLSGEWYEQYF.

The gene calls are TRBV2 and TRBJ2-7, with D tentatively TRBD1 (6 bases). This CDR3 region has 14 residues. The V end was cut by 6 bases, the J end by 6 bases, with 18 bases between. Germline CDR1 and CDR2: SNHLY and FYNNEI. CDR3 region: CASRAGVVESEQYF. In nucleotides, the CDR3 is TGTGCCAGCAGAGCAGGGGTTGTCGAAAGCGAGCAGTACTTC.

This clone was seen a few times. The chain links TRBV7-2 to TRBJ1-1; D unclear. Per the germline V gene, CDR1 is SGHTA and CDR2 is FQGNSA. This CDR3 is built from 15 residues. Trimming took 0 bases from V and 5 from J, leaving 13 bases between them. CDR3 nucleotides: TGTGCCAGCAGCTTAGCTCCAAATTCCGGGACTGAAGCTTTCTTT. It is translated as CASSLAPNSGTEAFF.

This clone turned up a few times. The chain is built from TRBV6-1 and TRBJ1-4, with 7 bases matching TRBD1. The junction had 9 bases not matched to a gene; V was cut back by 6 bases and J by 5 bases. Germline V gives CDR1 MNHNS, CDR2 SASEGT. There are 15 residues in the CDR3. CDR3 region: CASRGQTGWNEKLFF. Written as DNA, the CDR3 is TGTGCCAGCAGGGGACAGACAGGGTGGAATGAAAAACTGTTTTTT.

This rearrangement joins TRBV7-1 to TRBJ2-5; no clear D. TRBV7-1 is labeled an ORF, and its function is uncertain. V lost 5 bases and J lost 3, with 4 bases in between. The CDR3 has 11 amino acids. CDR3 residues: CASSAEETQYF. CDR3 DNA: TGTGCCAGCAGCGCCGAAGAGACCCAGTACTTC.

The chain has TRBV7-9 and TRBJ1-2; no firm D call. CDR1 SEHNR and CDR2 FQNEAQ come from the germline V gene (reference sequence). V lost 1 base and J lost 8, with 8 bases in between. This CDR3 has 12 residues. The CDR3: CASSLVLDGYTF. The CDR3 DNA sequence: TGTGCCAGCAGCTTAGTCTTGGACGGCTACACCTTC. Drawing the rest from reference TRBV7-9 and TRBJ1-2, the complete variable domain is DTGVSQNPRHKITKRGQNVTFRCDPISEHNRLYWYRQTLGQGPEFLTYFQNEAQLEKSRLLSDRFSAERPKGSFSTLEIQRTEQGDSAMYLCASSLVLDGYTFGSGTRLTVV.

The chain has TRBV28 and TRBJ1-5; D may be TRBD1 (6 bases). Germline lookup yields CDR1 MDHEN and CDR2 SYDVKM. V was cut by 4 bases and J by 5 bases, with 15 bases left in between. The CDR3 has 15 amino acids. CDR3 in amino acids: CASSSLGAGDQPQHF. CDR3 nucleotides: TGTGCCAGCAGTTCCCTGGGGGCGGGCGATCAGCCCCAGCATTTT.

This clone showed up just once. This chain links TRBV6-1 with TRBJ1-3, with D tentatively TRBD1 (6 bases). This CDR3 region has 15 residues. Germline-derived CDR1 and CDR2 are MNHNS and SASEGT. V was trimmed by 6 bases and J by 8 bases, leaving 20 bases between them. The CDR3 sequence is CASSRDISGVDTIYF. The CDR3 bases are TGTGCCAGCAGCCGGGACATTTCCGGGGTAGACACCATATATTTT.

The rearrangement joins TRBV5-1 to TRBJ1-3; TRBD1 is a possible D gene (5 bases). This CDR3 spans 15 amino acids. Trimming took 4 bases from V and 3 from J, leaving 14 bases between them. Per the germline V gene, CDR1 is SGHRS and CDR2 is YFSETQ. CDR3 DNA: TGCGCCAGCAGCGAAGGGACCTTGGATGGAAACACCATATATTTT. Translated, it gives CASSEGTLDGNTIYF.

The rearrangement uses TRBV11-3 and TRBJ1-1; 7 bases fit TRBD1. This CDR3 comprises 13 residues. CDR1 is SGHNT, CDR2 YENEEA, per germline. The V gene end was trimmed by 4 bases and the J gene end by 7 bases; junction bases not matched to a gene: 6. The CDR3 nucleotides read TGTGCCAGCAGCTCAACGAGACAGGGTGAAGCTTTCTTT. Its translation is CASSSTRQGEAFF.